The 22 T cell receptor beta chains below come from one sample, sequenced in a study of blood T cell repertoires in COVID-19 (dated by TCRdb to between 2020 and 2021). Libraries were prepared through the immunoSEQ multiplex PCR assay. TCRdb mirrors the immuneACCESS table, restricted to in-frame sequences. Some clones are absent from its copies; in checked studies, under half trace to an unresolved V gene, and the reason for the others is unknown. The sample table records 65,000 to 75,000 clones; 83% of these occur just once. Clones ranked in the top ten supply about 43% of the sample. The sequencing input was peripheral blood. The receptors were gathered from an elderly man with acute or convalescent COVID-19.

The chain couples TRBV12-3 or TRBV12-4 to TRBJ1-1; a weak D match, TRBD1 (5 bases). Trimming left V 6 bases short and J 6 bases short, with 14 bases between. The CDR3 consists of 13 residues. As DNA, the CDR3 is TGTGCCAGCAGCCGGGGGAGGAAGGCTGAAGCTTTCTTT. Translated: CASSRGRKAEAFF.

The rearrangement links TRBV28 to TRBJ2-7; 14 bases agree with TRBD2. CDR1 and CDR2 from the germline V gene are MDHEN and SYDVKM. V was pared by 8 bases and J by 5 bases, with 17 bases of the junction left unmatched. The CDR3 consists of 18 residues. CDR3 in amino acids: CASRTLTGTSGRRNEQYF. The DNA of the CDR3 is TGTGCCAGCCGGACTCTGACCGGGACTAGCGGGAGACGCAACGAGCAGTACTTC.

The genes are TRBV4-1 and TRBJ2-7; D is possibly TRBD2 (6 bases). The germline CDR1 and CDR2 sequences are MGHRA and YSYEKL. Trimming shortened V by 5 bases and J by 2 bases, and 10 bases separated the two germline ends. The CDR3 consists of 13 residues. CDR3 loop: CASSGGITYEQYF. The CDR3 DNA is TGCGCCAGCAGCGGAGGGATTACCTACGAGCAGTACTTC.

The V and J genes are TRBV2 and TRBJ1-1; possibly TRBD1 for D (6 bases). Looked up from germline, CDR1 is SNHLY and CDR2 is FYNNEI. This CDR3 is 13 amino acids long. V was shortened by 7 bases and J by 5 bases, with 14 bases between the two germline ends. CDR3 sequence reads: CASIGTLGTEAFF. The DNA for the CDR3 is TGTGCCAGCATTGGGACACTGGGGACTGAAGCTTTCTTT.

The chain combines TRBV3-1 (or the pseudogene TRBV3-2) with TRBJ2-2, with 10 bases matching TRBD2. CDR3 length: 16 residues. Germline V CDR1 and CDR2: LGHDT, YNNKEL (reference sequence). V trimming: 5 bases; J trimming: 7 bases; junction bases outside the gene matches: 10. CDR3 loop: CASSFIAGGSVGELFF. In nucleotides, the CDR3 is TGTGCCAGCAGCTTTATAGCGGGGGGTTCCGTCGGGGAGCTGTTTTTT.

As concerns this clone: At one boundary the junction diverges from the germline segment, which might be a read error. The V call is TRBV11-2, the J call TRBJ1-1, with D perhaps matching TRBD1 (6 bases). The CDR3 is 19 residues long. The germline V gene encodes CDR1 SGHAT and CDR2 FQNNGV. CDR3 protein: CASSLDHLGTFSLNTEAFF. The DNA for the CDR3 is TGTGCCAGCAGCCTAGACCACCTCGGGACATTCTCTCTGAACACTGAAGCTTTCTTT.

This chain connects TRBV30 to TRBJ2-7; D is uncertain. CDR1 is GTSNPN, CDR2 SVGIG, per germline (reference sequence). V was cut by 3 bases and J by 3 bases, with 6 bases left in between. The CDR3 is 11 amino acids. DNA of the CDR3: TGTGCCTGGAGGAGAAGCTACGAGCAGTACTTC. Translation: CAWRRSYEQYF.

For the CDR3, the DNA is TGTGCCAGCAGTTACTATGCACAGATTGGGACTGAAGCTTTCTTT. Protein product: CASSYYAQIGTEAFF. V gene TRBV6-2 or TRBV6-3 combines with J gene TRBJ1-1; no firm D call. V dropped 1 base and J dropped 5 bases, with 14 bases sitting between them. Germline V lookup: CDR1 MNHEY, CDR2 SVGEGT. The length of the CDR3 is 15 residues.

V usage is TRBV5-6 and J usage is TRBJ2-3; 7 bases align to TRBD1. Per the germline V gene, CDR1 is SGHDT and CDR2 is YYEEEE. V lost 5 bases to trimming and J lost 4 bases; unmatched junction nucleotides: 7. This CDR3 spans 14 amino acids. The CDR3 nucleotides are TGTGCCAGCAGGACAACAGGGGAATCAGATACGCAGTATTTT. Encoded protein: CASRTTGESDTQYF.

On this clone: This sequence may be a read error, since a much larger clone differs from it by one base. In DNA, the CDR3 is TGTGCCAGCAGTTGGGGCGTGAACACTGAAGCTTTCTTT. This encodes CASSWGVNTEAFF. The chain couples TRBV12-3 or TRBV12-4 to TRBJ1-1; possibly TRBD1 for D (5 bases). Trimming took off 4 bases at V and 0 bases at J, with 6 bases between the two ends. The CDR3 sequence is 13 residues long.

This chain uses TRBV19 with TRBJ2-1; D not certain. The ends were cut back, 0 bases at V and 4 bases at J, with 10 bases in the middle. This CDR3 spans 15 amino acids. Per the germline V gene, CDR1 is LNHDA and CDR2 is SQIVND (reference sequence). The DNA for the CDR3 is TGTGCCAGTAGTATAGACCAAGCTAGGTACAATGAGCAGTTCTTC. It translates to CASSIDQARYNEQFF.

V and J are TRBV2 and TRBJ2-5, with D possibly being TRBD1 (6 bases). The germline V gene encodes CDR1 SNHLY and CDR2 FYNNEI. Trimming took off 6 bases at V and 0 bases at J, with 17 bases between the two ends. There are 16 residues in the CDR3. The CDR3 protein is CASRRAGRGYQETQYF. For the CDR3, the DNA is TGTGCCAGCAGGCGGGCGGGCAGGGGCTACCAAGAGACCCAGTACTTC. Full variable domain (remainder filled in from reference TRBV2 and TRBJ2-5): EPEVTQTPSHQVTQMGQEVILRCVPISNHLYFYWYRQILGQKVEFLVSFYNNEISEKSEIFDDQFSVERPDGSNFTLKIRSTKLEDSAMYFCASRRAGRGYQETQYFGPGTRLLVL.

This chain connects TRBV19 to TRBJ1-5; maybe TRBD1 (5 bases). V shed 2 bases and J shed 2 bases, with 13 bases lying between them. This CDR3 comprises 16 residues. Germline V gene sequence: CDR1 LNHDA, CDR2 SQIVND (reference sequence). The CDR3 bases are TGTGCCAGTAGTATAATCAGGGCTTCGGGCAATCAGCCCCAGCATTTT. Translated, it gives CASSIIRASGNQPQHF.

This sequence joins TRBV3-1 (or the pseudogene TRBV3-2) and TRBJ2-5, with TRBD2 matching over 9 bases. Germline CDR1 reads LGHDT; CDR2 reads YNNKEL (reference sequence). The CDR3 totals 15 residues. Trimming took 1 base from V and 3 from J; bases not matched to a gene: 3. The CDR3 coding sequence is TGTGCCAGCAGCCAAGTGGCGGGAGGGAAAGAGACCCAGTACTTC. Encoded protein: CASSQVAGGKETQYF.

CDR3 in DNA: TGCGCCAGCAGCTTTAGGGGGCAGGGTGAAGCTTTCTTT. This translates into CASSFRGQGEAFF. The gene calls are TRBV5-1 and TRBJ1-1; 7 bases are a match to TRBD1. V lost 2 bases, J lost 7 bases, and 5 bases stayed unmatched. Germline CDR1 is SGHRS and CDR2 is YFSETQ. This CDR3 is built from 13 residues.

CDR3 sequence reads: CASSLVVAGETQYF. The CDR3 nucleotides are TGTGCCAGCAGCTTAGTTGTAGCGGGAGAGACCCAGTACTTC. This chain joins TRBV7-9 and TRBJ2-5; 7 bases fit TRBD2. This CDR3 is built from 14 residues. Germline values: CDR1 SEHNR, CDR2 FQNEAQ (reference sequence). After removal of 1 base from V and 4 bases from J, the junction contained 3 bases not matched to a gene.

This rearrangement joins TRBV10-3 to TRBJ2-2; D is perhaps TRBD1 (5 bases). The CDR3 runs to 15 residues. The V gene's germline CDR1 is ENHRY and CDR2 SYGVKD. Trimming took off 4 bases at V and 4 bases at J, with 13 bases between the two ends. The CDR3 sequence: CAISAGLPGTGELFF. CDR3 in DNA: TGTGCCATCAGTGCAGGGTTGCCGGGCACCGGGGAGCTGTTTTTT.

This clone was seen just once. One junction end does not reproduce the germline sequence, and a read error may be involved. This sequence joins TRBV7-7 and TRBJ2-2, with 8 nucleotides matching TRBD2. Germline V gives CDR1 SSHAT, CDR2 FNYEAQ (reference sequence). This CDR3 is 16 amino acids long. In DNA, the CDR3 is TGTGCTAGCAGCTCTCCGGGGGGGCGGAACACCGGGGAGCTGTTTTTT. Translated, it gives CASSSPGGRNTGELFF.

This clone showed up just a few times. The rearrangement joins TRBV15 to TRBJ2-7, with 9 bases aligning to TRBD1. Per the germline V gene, CDR1 is LNHNV and CDR2 is YYDKDF (reference sequence). With 6 bases clipped from V and 4 bases from J, the junction kept 4 bases outside the gene matches. The CDR3 totals 13 residues. This CDR3 is CATRYRGRYEQYF. CDR3 bases: TGTGCCACCAGATACAGGGGGCGTTACGAGCAGTACTTC. Filled out from reference TRBV15 and TRBJ2-7, the complete variable domain reads DAMVIQNPRYQVTQFGKPVTLSCSQTLNHNVMYWYQQKSSQAPKLLFHYYDKDFNNEADTPDNFQSRRPNTSFCFLDIRSPGLGDTAMYLCATRYRGRYEQYFGPGTRLTVT.

This chain connects TRBV19 to TRBJ1-1; 8 bases map to TRBD1. The V gene end was trimmed by 6 bases and the J gene end by 5 bases; junction bases not matched to a gene: 5. This CDR3 contains 13 residues. CDR1 and CDR2 from the germline V gene are LNHDA and SQIVND (reference sequence). The CDR3 spells CASRTGVATEAFF. CDR3 DNA sequence: TGTGCCAGTAGGACAGGGGTAGCGACTGAAGCTTTCTTT.

Written as DNA, the CDR3 is TGTGCCAGCTCACTGGGAATACAGGGATTTTCCTACAATGAGCAGTTCTTC. Translated: CASSLGIQGFSYNEQFF. The chain employs TRBV18 and TRBJ2-1; tentative D call: TRBD1 (6 bases). The CDR3 extends over 17 amino acids. Germline-derived CDR1 and CDR2 are KGHSH and LQKENI. Trimming removed 4 bases at V and 1 base at J, with 17 bases between.

The chain uses TRBV18 and TRBJ2-5; D might be TRBD1 (5 bases). The germline gives CDR1 KGHSH, CDR2 LQKENI. CDR3 length: 13 amino acids. The V end was cut by 5 bases, the J end by 1 base, with 8 bases between. The CDR3 loop reads CASSRGTQETQYF. The CDR3 DNA reads TGTGCCAGCTCAAGGGGTACCCAAGAGACCCAGTACTTC.